This TCR beta chain was identified during a study of shared clonotypes between healthy human individuals. The germline CDR1 and CDR2 sequences are KGHSH and LQKENI. The CDR3 consists of 16 residues. V lost 2 bases, J lost 0 bases, and 14 bases lay in between. The assay was carried out at the deep level. Only in-frame clones appear in the TCRdb table, and some are missing; sequencing was by immunoSEQ multiplex PCR. Of around 500,000 clones listed, approximately 84% are singletons. The genes are TRBV18 and TRBJ2-7, with a weak D call TRBD2 (5 bases). The source is a woman between 40 and 50 years old in good health. Some clones in this sample may be carry-over from other donors' samples. Sequenced sample: PBMCs. The CDR3 here is CASSPYVPDFSYEQYF. The CDR3 nucleotides are TGTGCCAGCTCACCATATGTACCGGACTTCTCCTACGAGCAGTACTTC.